This TCR beta chain appears in the sequencing data of a study of T cells in Graves' hyperthyroidism and ophthalmopathy. Findings of the study overall: Onset of ophthalmopathy came a median around 6.2 months after the model predicted it.

Of note for this clonotype: As yet, its antigen is unknown.

Looked up from germline, CDR1 is LGHDT and CDR2 is YNNKEL (reference sequence). V was clipped by 0 bases and J by 8 bases, with 11 bases between them. The CDR3 length is 14 residues. Using RNA transcripts as the source, TCR beta CDR3 regions were amplified. The HTBI primer set served for first-round RT-PCR of the TCR CDR3. TCRdb re-derived calls from the multiplex PCR reads in MiXCR, one entry per CDR3 protein. Of approximately 330,000 distinct CDR3 sequences in the sample, approximately 14% were seen once. Disease lasting under 3 months, a NOSPECS grade of at least 4, and a Clinical Activity Score of at least 3 were features of the ophthalmopathy patients. Patients with uncontrolled infections, other autoimmune diseases, pregnancy or lactation were excluded. The PBMCs studied were ones that came from roughly 11 ml fresh peripheral blood.

The rearrangement links TRBV3-1 to TRBJ2-1; D unclear. The specimen was blood. The clonotype was recovered from a middle-aged woman with Graves' ophthalmopathy. CDR3 residues: CASSQDLVRHEQFF. The CDR3 nucleotides are TGTGCCAGCAGCCAAGATTTGGTAAGGCATGAGCAGTTCTTC.